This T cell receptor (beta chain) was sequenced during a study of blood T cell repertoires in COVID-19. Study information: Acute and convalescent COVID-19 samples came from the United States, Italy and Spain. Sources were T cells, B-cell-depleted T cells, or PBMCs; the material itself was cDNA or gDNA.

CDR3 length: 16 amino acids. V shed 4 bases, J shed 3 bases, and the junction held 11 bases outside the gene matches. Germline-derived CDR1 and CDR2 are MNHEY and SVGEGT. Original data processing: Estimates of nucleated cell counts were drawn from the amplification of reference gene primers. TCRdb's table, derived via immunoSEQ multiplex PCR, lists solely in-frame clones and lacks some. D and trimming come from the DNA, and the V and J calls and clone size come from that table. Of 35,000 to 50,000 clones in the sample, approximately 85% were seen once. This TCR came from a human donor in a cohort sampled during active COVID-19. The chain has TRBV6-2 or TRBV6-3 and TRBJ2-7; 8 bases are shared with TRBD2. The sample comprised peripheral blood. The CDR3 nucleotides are TGTGCCAGCAGTTTCCCCGGCGCGGGGGGCTTCTACGAGCAGTACTTC. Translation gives CASSFPGAGGFYEQYF.